This T cell receptor beta chain was sequenced for a study of graft-versus-host responses after intestinal transplantation. On the study more broadly: Each recipient received anti-thymocyte globulin induction, then tacrolimus and steroids for 3 to 4 years.

Findings and limits, study-wide: Recipient marrow contained GvH clones, some of which appeared first in ileum or blood. Levels of circulating GvH clones at their peak were associated with early post-transplant HvG declines.

Produced via immunoSEQ multiplex PCR; TCRdb's table is partial and in-frame only. The table records some 86,000 clones, less than 90% of them present only once. V lost 5 bases to trimming and J lost 5 bases; unmatched junction nucleotides: 5. The germline CDR1 and CDR2 sequences are SEHNR and FQNEAQ (reference sequence). CDR3 length equals 13 residues. About this clone itself: What it recognizes is unknown.

The sequence derives from a human donor who was the organ donor for an intestinal transplant. The specimen was unstimulated CD4+ T cells sorted from spleen or lymph node cells, collected before transplant. The rearrangement joins TRBV7-9 to TRBJ2-5; TRBD1 agrees at 7 bases. The CDR3 DNA sequence: TGTGCCAGCAGCCGGACAGGTTGGGAGACCCAGTACTTC. Translation gives CASSRTGWETQYF.